A selection of T cell receptor beta chains follows, all from one sample in a study of T cell responses to AZD1222 COVID-19 vaccine. TCRdb's copy holds only in-frame clones and misses some; the assay was immunoSEQ multiplex PCR. Of fewer than 110,000 clones listed, about nine tenths are singletons. The sequenced sample was peripheral blood, obtained on day 0 of AZD1222 vaccination. The source of these receptors is an adult in good health. Each CDR3 is given with its conserved first and last residue. D genes are given only for firm matches. The listing skips clone size in some rows; elsewhere it reads once, few, many or a size class.

>TRBJ2-1|NA|NA|TRBV11-3
TGTGCCAGCAGCTTAAGTCACAATGAGCAGTTCTTC
CASSLSHNEQFF
>TRBJ2-7|NA|NA|TRBV6-6
TGTGCCAGCAGTACTCTCCTGAGCTCCTACGAGCAGTACTTC
CASSTLLSSYEQYF
>TRBJ1-2|NA|NA|TRBV5-6
TGTGCCACCGGAGGGCAGGGAGATGGCTACACCTTC
CATGGQGDGYTF
>TRBJ1-2|NA|NA|TRBV19
TGTGCCAGTAGCGCGGACAGACTGCTAGCTAACTATGGCTACACCTTC
CASSADRLLANYGYTF
>TRBJ2-2|NA|TRBD1|TRBV6-6
TGTGCCAGCAGTTACTTCACAGGGGTCACCGGGGAGCTGTTTTTT
CASSYFTGVTGELFF
>TRBJ2-7|NA|NA|TRBV4-1
TGCGCCAGCAGCCAAACAGAGTCCTACGAGCAGTACTTC
CASSQTESYEQYF
>TRBJ1-1|NA|NA|TRBV27
TGTGCCAGCAGTCACAGAACCTACCGGGTCCAAAGTGGGAACACTGAAGCTTTCTTT
CASSHRTYRVQSGNTEAFF
>TRBJ2-2|few|NA|TRBV5-1
TGCGCCAGCAGCTCCTGGACGGGGTTCACCGGGGAGCTGTTTTTT
CASSSWTGFTGELFF
>TRBJ1-5|NA|TRBD1|TRBV7-2
TGTGCCAGCAGCTTAGGAACAGGGGGCTTTCAGCCCCAGCATTTT
CASSLGTGGFQPQHF
>TRBJ2-3|NA|TRBD2|TRBV5-1
TGCGCCAGCAGCTTCACTCTAGCGGCTAGAATGGCGCAGTATTTT
CASSFTLAARMAQYF
>TRBJ1-1|NA|NA|TRBV12-3/TRBV12-4
TGTGCCAGCAGTTTAGGGGGGGATGAAGCTTTCTTT
CASSLGGDEAFF
>TRBJ1-5|NA|NA|TRBV7-9
TGTGCCAGCAGCTTAGGCGGTGAACCTCGGCCCCAGCATTTT
CASSLGGEPRPQHF
>TRBJ2-3|NA|TRBD1|TRBV7-2
TGTGCCAGCAGCCTCGACAGGGCGACAGATACGCAGTATTTT
CASSLDRATDTQYF
>TRBJ1-1|NA|NA|TRBV5-1
TGCGCCAGCAGCCGTCCGGACAGCCTCATGAACACTGAAGCTTTCTTT
CASSRPDSLMNTEAFF
>TRBJ1-5|NA|NA|TRBV10-3
TGTGCCATCAGTGAGACGACGGTGTCAGGCAATCAGCCCCAGCATTTT
CAISETTVSGNQPQHF
>TRBJ2-7|many|NA|TRBV7-9
TGTGCCAGCAGCGCCGGGACGGCAGGCTGGGAGCAGTACTTC
CASSAGTAGWEQYF
>TRBJ1-5|NA|NA|TRBV5-5
TGTGCCAGCAGCTTGTACAGGGAGGCTCAGCCCCAGCATTTT
CASSLYREAQPQHF
>TRBJ2-5|NA|TRBD1|TRBV27
TGTGCCAGCCGAACTTACAGGGGCGGTTTACAAGAGACCCAGTACTTC
CASRTYRGGLQETQYF
>TRBJ2-6|NA|NA|TRBV15
TGTGCCACCGACAGATCCGTCTCTGGGGCCAACGTCCTGACTTTC
CATDRSVSGANVLTF
>TRBJ1-6|NA|TRBD1|TRBV6-5
TGTGCCACCCAGGACAGGGGTTATTCAACCCTCCACTTT
CATQDRGYSTLHF
>TRBJ1-5|NA|TRBD1|TRBV11-1
TGTGCCAGCAGCGGGGACAGGGGTCAGCCCCAGCATTTT
CASSGDRGQPQHF
>TRBJ1-1|NA|TRBD1|TRBV5-1
TGCGCCAGCAGCTTGGCATCTGGACAGGACGAAGCTTTCTTT
CASSLASGQDEAFF
>TRBJ2-7|NA|NA|TRBV5-6
TGTGCCAGCAGCTTACCCGACGGCTACGAGCAGTACTTC
CASSLPDGYEQYF
>TRBJ1-5|NA|NA|TRBV9
TGTGCCAGCAGCGGAACAGGGAACCAGCCCCAGCATTTT
CASSGTGNQPQHF
>TRBJ2-1|once|NA|TRBV9
TGTGCCAGCAGCGAGTTGGACAATGAGCAGTTCTTC
CASSELDNEQFF
>TRBJ1-3|NA|NA|TRBV12-3/TRBV12-4
TGTGCCAGCAGTTCCTACTCTGGAAACACCATATATTTT
CASSSYSGNTIYF
>TRBJ2-1|NA|TRBD2|TRBV27
TGTGCCAGCAAGGGTGGGCGGGGGGCCTACAATGAGCAGTTCTTC
CASKGGRGAYNEQFF
>TRBJ1-2|NA|NA|TRBV28
TGTGCCAGCAGTTTATCTCCGAATTCTAACTATGGCTACACCTTC
CASSLSPNSNYGYTF
>TRBJ1-2|NA|TRBD1|TRBV7-9
TGTGCCAGCAGCTTAATGGGACAGGGGGCGAAAGGCTACACCTTC
CASSLMGQGAKGYTF
>TRBJ1-1|NA|NA|TRBV10-2
TGCGCCAGCAGTGCAGTGAACACTGAAGCTTTCTTT
CASSAVNTEAFF
>TRBJ2-3|NA|NA|TRBV27
TGTGCCAGCAGTTCACCGAACCTGGATACGCAGTATTTT
CASSSPNLDTQYF
>TRBJ1-2|NA|NA|TRBV12-3/TRBV12-4
TGTGCCAGCAGTTTAGGCAGGGACTACGGCTACACCTTC
CASSLGRDYGYTF
>TRBJ1-2|NA|NA|TRBV9
TGTGCCAGCAGCGTAGATTCAGGGTTCGATGGCTACACCTTC
CASSVDSGFDGYTF
>TRBJ2-3|NA|NA|TRBV5-1
TGCGCCAGCAGCTTGATGGCTAGCGCAGATACGCAGTATTTT
CASSLMASADTQYF
>TRBJ1-5|NA|TRBD1|TRBV28
TGTGCCACCGGACAGGATAGCAATCAGCCCCAGCATTTT
CATGQDSNQPQHF
>TRBJ1-6|NA|TRBD1|TRBV5-1
TGCGCCAGCAGCGCAGACTCGGGACAGGGGAATTCACCCCTCCACTTT
CASSADSGQGNSPLHF
>TRBJ1-5|NA|TRBD1|TRBV5-1
TGCGCCAGCAGCGAGACAGGGCTCGATCAGCCCCAGCATTTT
CASSETGLDQPQHF
>TRBJ2-3|NA|NA|TRBV3-1/TRBV3-2
TGTGCCAGCAGCCAAGGAGCGGGCACAGATACGCAGTATTTT
CASSQGAGTDTQYF
>TRBJ1-2|NA|NA|TRBV28
TGTGCCAGCACAGACAGAAGGACCCCCTATGGCTACACCTTC
CASTDRRTPYGYTF
>TRBJ1-2|NA|NA|TRBV3-1/TRBV3-2
TGTGCCAGCAGCCAATACAGCATATACTCGGCCGGCTACACCTTC
CASSQYSIYSAGYTF
>TRBJ1-1|NA|NA|TRBV29-1
TGCAGCGTGGCAGGGCGAGTGGGGAACACTGAAGCTTTCTTT
CSVAGRVGNTEAFF
>TRBJ1-3|once|NA|TRBV18
TGTGCCAGCTCACCACCGCCGGGTTTAGCTGGAAACACCATATATTTT
CASSPPPGLAGNTIYF
>TRBJ1-2|NA|TRBD1|TRBV5-1
TGCGCCAGCAGCCAGGGGGACGGAAATGGCTACACCTTC
CASSQGDGNGYTF
>TRBJ2-3|NA|NA|TRBV7-3
TGTGCCAGCAGCTTATATCCCAGCACAGATACGCAGTATTTT
CASSLYPSTDTQYF
>TRBJ1-6|NA|NA|TRBV5-1
TGCGCCAGCAGCCCCGGGGACACAAATAATTCACCCCTCCACTTT
CASSPGDTNNSPLHF
>TRBJ2-7|NA|TRBD2|TRBV27
TGTGCCAGCAGTCGAGAACTGGGACTAGCGGACGAGCAGTACTTC
CASSRELGLADEQYF
>TRBJ1-2|once|TRBD1|TRBV10-3
TGTGCCATCAGCCGGGACAGATTGCCCGCGAACTATGGCTACACCTTC
CAISRDRLPANYGYTF
>TRBJ1-2|once|TRBD1|TRBV2
TGTGCCAGCAGATGGACAGGGCCTCCCTATGGCTACACCTTC
CASRWTGPPYGYTF
>TRBJ1-5|NA|TRBD1|TRBV6-4
TGTGCCAGCAGAGGCAGGGGGGCGGTTTTCCAGCCCCAGCATTTT
CASRGRGAVFQPQHF
>TRBJ2-1|NA|NA|TRBV7-2
TGTGCCAGCAGCCCAATTGCTGGGGGGCCAGGATCCTACAATGAGCAGTTCTTC
CASSPIAGGPGSYNEQFF
>TRBJ2-7|NA|NA|TRBV4-1
TGCGCCAGCAGCCAAGATCCTGGGGGGAGTTACGGACTATTATACGAGCAGTACTTC
CASSQDPGGSYGLLYEQYF
>TRBJ1-5|NA|NA|TRBV4-1
TGCGCCAGCAGCCAAGATAATGGGGAAATTCAGCCCCAGCATTTT
CASSQDNGEIQPQHF
>TRBJ2-1|NA|NA|TRBV28
TGTGCCAGCAGTTCCCCCGGGAACAATGAGCAGTTCTTC
CASSSPGNNEQFF
>TRBJ2-2|NA|NA|TRBV30
TGTGCCTGGAGAATCTTCTCGGGGTACACCGGGGAGCTGTTTTTT
CAWRIFSGYTGELFF
>TRBJ2-2|NA|NA|TRBV28
TGTGCCAGCAGTTCGGCCCGGAATAGCGCGAACACCGGGGAGCTGTTTTTT
CASSSARNSANTGELFF
>TRBJ1-1|NA|NA|TRBV6-5
TGTGCCAGCAGGGCAGGTTCCACTGAAGCTTTCTTT
CASRAGSTEAFF
>TRBJ1-6|NA|NA|TRBV5-1
TGCGCCAGCAGCTTGGGTCGGGTAGAAAATAATTCACCCCTCCACTTT
CASSLGRVENNSPLHF
>TRBJ2-5|NA|TRBD2|TRBV18
TGTGCCAGCTCACCGACTAGCGGGGGTCAAGAGACCCAGTACTTC
CASSPTSGGQETQYF
>TRBJ2-1|NA|TRBD2|TRBV29-1
TGCAGCGTTTTGGGAGGGGGACTAGCGAGTCTGGGTGAGCAGTTCTTC
CSVLGGGLASLGEQFF
>TRBJ2-7|NA|NA|TRBV13
TGTGCCAGCAGCACCCGGTGGGCAGGGAGCTCCTACGAGCAGTACTTC
CASSTRWAGSSYEQYF